The 15 T cell receptor beta chains below come from one sample, sequenced in a study of molecular identifiers for immune sequencing clone quantification. TCRdb used MiXCR to reprocess the PCR reads, holding one entry per CDR3 protein. The sample shows about 630,000 distinct CDR3 sequences, less than 30% of them seen only once. What was sequenced was naive CD8+ T cells from blood, with Jurkat cell RNA spiked in. As to subset: FACS-sorted CD8+CD4-CCR7+CD45RA+ naive T cells. Source of these receptors: a human donor in good health. Some libraries in this study had Jurkat cell RNA spiked in.

This clonotype was observed at least ten times. At one end, the junction sequence differs from germline, possibly due to a read error. The chain is built from TRBV27 and TRBJ2-7; D is undetermined. The CDR3 extends over 14 amino acids. Looked up from germline, CDR1 is MNHEY and CDR2 is SMNVEV (reference sequence). The CDR3 bases are TGTGCCAGCAGTTCATGGACGGGTTCCTACGAGCAGTACTTT. It codes for CASSSWTGSYEQYF.

Regarding this clonotype: Sequence at one end of the junction differs from germline and may be a read error. The chain couples TRBV6-5 to TRBJ1-3; D ambiguous. The CDR3 covers 15 residues. Germline V gene sequence: CDR1 MNHEY, CDR2 SVGAGI. The DNA of the CDR3 is TGTGCCAGCGGGGAGTTCAGGCCCCCTGGAGACACCATATATTTT. Its protein product is CASGEFRPPGDTIYF.

The chain joins TRBV5-8 to TRBJ2-5; 12 bases are shared with TRBD1. The V gene's germline CDR1 is SGHTS and CDR2 YDEGEE. The CDR3 has 16 amino acids. J was trimmed by 1 base and V by 5 bases; bases with no gene match: 6. The CDR3 nucleotides read TGTGCCAGCAGGCCCGGGACAGGGGGCTTCCAAGAGACCCAGTACTTC. It yields the protein CASRPGTGGFQETQYF.

The CDR3 here is CASSPQTGGWTDTQYF. In DNA, the CDR3 is TGTGCCAGCAGTCCTCAGACAGGGGGCTGGACAGATACGCAGTATTTT. The V and J genes are TRBV6-1 and TRBJ2-3; TRBD1 matches at 10 bases. The CDR3 consists of 16 residues. Germline loops: CDR1 MNHNS, CDR2 SASEGT. The V gene end was trimmed by 5 bases and the J gene end by 3 bases; junction bases not matched to a gene: 8.

The chain uses TRBV30 and TRBJ2-2; TRBD1 matches 9 bases. This CDR3 is built from 15 residues. Germline V gene data show CDR1 as GTSNPN and CDR2 as SVGIG (reference sequence). V lost 3 bases, J lost 2 bases, and 4 bases stayed unmatched. CDR3 loop: CAWRRTGDNTGELFF. For the CDR3, the DNA is TGTGCCTGGAGACGGACAGGGGATAACACCGGGGAGCTGTTTTTT. Supplemented by reference TRBV30 and TRBJ2-2, the full variable domain reads SQTIHQWPATLVQPVGSPLSLECTVEGTSNPNLYWYRQAAGRGLQLLFYSVGIGQISSEVPQNLSASRPQDRQFILSSKKLLLSDSGFYLCAWRRTGDNTGELFFGEGSRLTVL.

To note about this clonotype: This clone may be a read error of a much larger clone one base away. This chain connects TRBV7-2 to TRBJ2-3; D perhaps matches TRBD1 (6 bases). The J call may be incorrect, as the DNA end agrees better with TRBJ1-5. The length of the CDR3 is 15 residues. In germline, CDR1 is SGHTA, CDR2 FQGNSA. The CDR3 region is CASSLGGGPADTQHF. The CDR3 bases are TGTGCCAGCAGCTTAGGCGGGGGGCCCGCAGATACGCAGCATTTT.

In DNA form, the CDR3 reads TGTGCCAGCAGGACCTGGGACAGCTGGGAGAACACTGAAGCTTTCTTT. Protein: CASRTWDSWENTEAFF. The genes are TRBV2 and TRBJ1-1; 7 bases are shared with TRBD1. The CDR3 has 16 residues. CDR1 SNHLY and CDR2 FYNNEI come from the germline V gene. Losses at the gene ends were 6 bases for V and 1 base for J; bases not matched to a gene: 11.

This clonotype was observed a handful of times. V usage is TRBV7-2 and J usage is TRBJ1-1; D unclear. CDR1 is SGHTA and CDR2 is FQGNSA in the germline V gene. The CDR3 loop spans 15 amino acids. Deletions cut 2 bases from V and 2 bases from J, with 12 bases between. The CDR3 DNA sequence: TGTGCCAGCAGCTTACTTGGGGATTACAACACTGAAGCTTTCTTT. Residues: CASSLLGDYNTEAFF. The full variable domain, rest sourced from reference TRBV7-2 and TRBJ1-1, is GAGVSQSPSNKVTEKGKDVELRCDPISGHTALYWYRQSLGQGLEFLIYFQGNSAPDKSGLPSDRFSAERTGGSVSTLTIQRTQQEDSAVYLCASSLLGDYNTEAFFGQGTRLTVV.

This clonotype occurred many times. The gene calls are TRBV5-1 and TRBJ1-1; unclear D gene. CDR3 length: 12 residues. Germline lookup yields CDR1 SGHRS and CDR2 YFSETQ. Trimming shortened V by 6 bases and J by 6 bases, and 12 bases separated the two germline ends. The CDR3 sequence: CASTLEGSEAFF. For the CDR3, the DNA is TGCGCCAGCACCCTGGAGGGATCTGAAGCTTTCTTT.

This clonotype appeared a few times. V is TRBV5-4 and J is TRBJ1-2, with TRBD1 as a possible D gene (6 bases). V lost 3 bases and J 6 bases, leaving 21 bases between the germline ends. Looked up from germline, CDR1 is SGHNT and CDR2 is YYREEE (reference sequence). The CDR3 runs to 16 residues. The CDR3 region is CASSWDPTGGQDGYTF. CDR3 DNA sequence: TGTGCCAGCAGCTGGGACCCGACCGGGGGGCAGGATGGCTACACCTTC.

Comments on this clonotype: A much larger clone lies one base from this, so it may be a read error. The chain carries TRBV10-2 and TRBJ1-1; 9 positions agree with TRBD1. Germline values: CDR1 WSHSY, CDR2 SAAADI. The CDR3 totals 13 residues. The junction had 7 bases not matched to a gene; V was cut back by 9 bases and J by 5 bases. In nucleotides, the CDR3 is TGCGCCAGGTCACAGGGGGCACTTACTGAAGCTTTCTTT. It is translated as CARSQGALTEAFF.

In the case of this clonotype: A much larger clone is a single base away; this may be a read error. The V call is TRBV5-6, the J call TRBJ1-3; no firm D call. Germline V gives CDR1 SGHDT, CDR2 YYEEEE. The CDR3 runs 15 residues. The CDR3 sequence: CASGLSDLSGNTIYF. CDR3 DNA: TGTGCCAGCGGCTTGTCGGACCTCTCTGGAAACACCATATATTTT.

This clonotype was recorded many times. The chain carries TRBV6-2 or TRBV6-3 and TRBJ1-1; D unclear. Trimming removed 5 bases at V and 0 bases at J, with 19 bases between. Germline CDR1 reads MNHEY; CDR2 reads SVGEGT. This CDR3 has 17 residues. The CDR3 nucleotides are TGTGCCAGCAGTACCAACCCTTGGACGGCCATGAACACTGAAGCTTTCTTT. Translating gives CASSTNPWTAMNTEAFF.

The table lists this clonotype with many counts. The rearrangement uses TRBV19 and TRBJ2-3; 7 bases map to TRBD2. This CDR3 is built from 14 residues. CDR1 LNHDA and CDR2 SQIVND come from the germline V gene (reference sequence). Trimming took 9 bases from V and 1 from J; bases not matched to a gene: 7. The CDR3 DNA is TGTGCCAGCAGTTTTGCGGGGGGCACAGATACGCAGTATTTT. Translating gives CASSFAGGTDTQYF.

This clonotype was picked up many times. This chain connects TRBV6-6 to TRBJ1-6, with D possibly matching TRBD1 (5 bases). The CDR3 is made up of 16 amino acids. V gave up 6 bases and J gave up 0 bases, with 12 bases separating them. Germline V gene data show CDR1 as MNHNY and CDR2 as SVGAGI (reference sequence). CDR3 region: CASRDKASSYNSPLHF. For the CDR3, the DNA is TGTGCCAGCAGGGACAAGGCGAGCTCCTATAATTCACCCCTCCACTTT.